This T cell receptor (beta chain) appears in the sequencing data of a study of neoadjuvant nivolumab and ipilimumab in lung cancer. The study, taken as a whole, reports: TCR richness and clonality were higher in tumors than adjacent uninvolved lung. Only a single major-pathologic-response sample was available for clonality analysis.

Comments on this clone: Its antigen is unidentified.

V trimming: 5 bases; J trimming: 7 bases; junction bases outside the gene matches: 7. Germline lookup yields CDR1 SEHNR and CDR2 FQNEAQ (reference sequence). The CDR3 contains 16 residues. The assay was immunoSEQ multiplex PCR, and TCRdb's table has in-frame clones only and misses some. Of about 7,300 clones detected, more than 70% appear once; the ten largest clones hold 5.5% to 8%. This TCR derives from an adult with non-small cell lung cancer. This rearrangement joins TRBV7-9 to TRBJ2-2, with 13 bases lining up with TRBD2. Material: tumor tissue, obtained after neoadjuvant nivolumab, alone or with ipilimumab, at or shortly before surgery. The CDR3 DNA follows: TGTGCCAGCAGCCGACTAGCGGGGGGACGAAACGGGGAGCTGTTTTTT. This sequence encodes CASSRLAGGRNGELFF.